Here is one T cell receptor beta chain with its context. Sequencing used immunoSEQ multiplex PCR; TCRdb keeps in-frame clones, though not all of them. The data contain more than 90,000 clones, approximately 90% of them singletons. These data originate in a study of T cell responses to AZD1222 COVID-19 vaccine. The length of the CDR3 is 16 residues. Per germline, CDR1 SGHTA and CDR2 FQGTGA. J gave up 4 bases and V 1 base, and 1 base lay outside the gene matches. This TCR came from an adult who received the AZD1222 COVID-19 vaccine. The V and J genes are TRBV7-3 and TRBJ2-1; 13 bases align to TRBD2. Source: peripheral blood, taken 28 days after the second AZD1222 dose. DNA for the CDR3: TGTGCCAGCAGCTTAATGGGACTAGCGGGATACAATGAGCAGTTCTTC. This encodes CASSLMGLAGYNEQFF.